This T cell receptor (beta chain) is drawn from a study of cytotoxic CD8 clonotypes in ibrutinib-treated CLL. Germline lookup yields CDR1 ENHRY and CDR2 SYGVKD. This CDR3 is 15 amino acids long. The germline V and J ends were trimmed by 6 bases and 3 bases, with 16 bases remaining between them. Using immunoSEQ multiplex PCR, the repertoire was profiled, and TCRdb retains in-frame clones only, with some absent. The sample holds 50,000 to 65,000 clones, less than 75% seen once. This TCR was sampled from a human donor with chronic lymphocytic leukemia. The chain joins TRBV10-3 to TRBJ2-3, with a tentative D call TRBD2 (6 bases). The sample consisted of PBMCs, taken after 12 months of ibrutinib treatment. CDR3 protein: CAIRPEGRGTDTQYF. In nucleotides, the CDR3 is TGTGCCATCAGGCCGGAGGGGCGAGGTACAGATACGCAGTATTTT.